These T cell receptor beta chains were read from a single sample in a study of molecular identifiers for immune sequencing clone quantification. TCRdb processed the PCR reads anew with MiXCR; each CDR3 protein has one entry. Of tens of thousands of distinct CDR3 sequences listed, about a third were seen once; the top ten hold 3% to 4%. Sequencing was done on a sample of naive CD8+ T cells from blood, with Jurkat cell RNA spiked in. The receptor set was obtained from a human donor in good health. Some libraries in this study had Jurkat cell RNA spiked in. CDR3s include the opening cysteine and the closing phenylalanine or tryptophan. Fields, in order: CDR3 DNA, CDR3 protein, J gene, D gene, V gene, clone size. The D gene is left open where the match is weak. The size entry is marked missing in some rows and otherwise reads once, few, many or a size class.

DNA: TGTGCCAGGAGCTCGAGGGACTCCTACAATGAGCAGTTCTTC
CDR3: CARSSRDSYNEQFF
J: TRBJ2-1
D: NA
V: TRBV9
size: NA

DNA: TGTGCCAGCAGCCTGGGACACTTGAACACTGTAGCTTTCTTT
CDR3: CASSLGHLNTVAFF
J: TRBJ1-1
D: NA
V: TRBV6-2/TRBV6-3
size: NA

DNA: TGTGCCAGCAGCCAGGGGCAATACTCCTACGGGCAGTACTTC
CDR3: CASSQGQYSYGQYF
J: TRBJ2-7
D: NA
V: TRBV3-1
size: NA

DNA: TGCGCCAGCAGCCGAGCGGGACACTACGAGCAGTACTTC
CDR3: CASSRAGHYEQYF
J: TRBJ2-7
D: NA
V: TRBV4-3
size: NA

DNA: TGTGCCAGCAGCGTAGACAGAAGTGAGACCCCAGATACGCAGTATTTT
CDR3: CASSVDRSETPDTQYF
J: TRBJ2-3
D: NA
V: TRBV9
size: NA

DNA: TGTGCCAGCAGCCGGGACGGCGAGGGTGGAGATTTT
CDR3: CASSRDGEGGDF
J: TRBJ1-3
D: NA
V: TRBV28
size: NA

DNA: TGTGCCAGCAGCGCGACAGCTAATTCACCCCTCCACTTT
CDR3: CASSATANSPLHF
J: TRBJ1-6
D: NA
V: TRBV11-2
size: NA

DNA: TGCGCCAGCAGCCAAGATAGGCCAGATACGCAGTATTTT
CDR3: CASSQDRPDTQYF
J: TRBJ2-3
D: NA
V: TRBV4-3
size: NA

DNA: TGTGCCAGTAGTCGGACAGGGGGCTTCAGTCAGCCCCAGCATTTT
CDR3: CASSRTGGFSQPQHF
J: TRBJ1-5
D: TRBD1
V: TRBV19
size: NA

DNA: TGCGCCAGCAGCCAATCTCCCCGGCTAGCGGGCACAGATACGCAGTATTTT
CDR3: CASSQSPRLAGTDTQYF
J: TRBJ2-3
D: TRBD2
V: TRBV4-1
size: few

DNA: TGCGCCAGCAGCCAAGACAGGTCTCCCTACGAGCAGTACTTC
CDR3: CASSQDRSPYEQYF
J: TRBJ2-7
D: NA
V: TRBV4-3
size: NA

DNA: TGTGCCAGCAGACAGGGGTTCGCGCCAGATACGCAGTATTTT
CDR3: CASRQGFAPDTQYF
J: TRBJ2-3
D: TRBD1
V: TRBV27
size: many

DNA: TGCGCCAGCAGCCAAGGGCCCCCGCAGGCCGCTCCTTACGAGCAGTACTTC
CDR3: CASSQGPPQAAPYEQYF
J: TRBJ2-7
D: NA
V: TRBV4-1
size: NA

DNA: TGCAGCGTTGAGCTGGACCTTAGCACAGATACGCAGTATTTT
CDR3: CSVELDLSTDTQYF
J: TRBJ2-3
D: NA
V: TRBV29-1
size: medium-sized

DNA: TGTGCCAGCAGCTTGGCTAGCACAGATACGCAGTATTTT
CDR3: CASSLASTDTQYF
J: TRBJ2-3
D: NA
V: TRBV5-6
size: NA

DNA: TGTGCCAGCAGTTTAACCAGCGGGAGTACGAAGACCCAGTACTTC
CDR3: CASSLTSGSTKTQYF
J: TRBJ2-5
D: TRBD2
V: TRBV27
size: NA

DNA: TGTGCCAGCAGGACCCCAGGGGAAGATACGCAGTATTTT
CDR3: CASRTPGEDTQYF
J: TRBJ2-3
D: NA
V: TRBV12-3/TRBV12-4
size: many

DNA: TGTGCCAGCTGGGACCGACCCCTCTACGAGCAGTACTTC
CDR3: CASWDRPLYEQYF
J: TRBJ2-7
D: NA
V: TRBV6-2/TRBV6-3
size: many

DNA: TGTGCCAGCAGTTTATTGAGGGACAACACAGATACGCAGTATTTT
CDR3: CASSLLRDNTDTQYF
J: TRBJ2-3
D: NA
V: TRBV28
size: many

DNA: TGTGCCAGCAGCGAGCAGCCCTATCAGCCCCAGCATTTT
CDR3: CASSEQPYQPQHF
J: TRBJ1-5
D: NA
V: TRBV6-5
size: many

DNA: TGTGCCAGCAGTTACGGACAGATTCAGCCCCAGCATTTT
CDR3: CASSYGQIQPQHF
J: TRBJ1-5
D: NA
V: TRBV12-3/TRBV12-4
size: few

DNA: TGTGCTTGCGCCCTCACAGATACGCAGTATTTT
CDR3: CACALTDTQYF
J: TRBJ2-3
D: NA
V: TRBV12-3/TRBV12-4
size: few

DNA: TGCGCCAGCAGCCAAGGAACGGTCAATGAGCAGTTCTTC
CDR3: CASSQGTVNEQFF
J: TRBJ2-1
D: NA
V: TRBV4-3
size: NA

DNA: TGTGCTAGTGGATTCGACTCGGACGGATCTGGGGCCAACGTCCTGACTTTC
CDR3: CASGFDSDGSGANVLTF
J: TRBJ2-6
D: NA
V: TRBV12-5
size: few

DNA: TGTGCCAGCAGTTTACGACAGGAGGCGGAGACCCAGTACTTC
CDR3: CASSLRQEAETQYF
J: TRBJ2-5
D: NA
V: TRBV28
size: once

DNA: TGTGCCAGCAGCTTAGTCGCGGGGGGGACTAGGGGCACAGATACGCAGTATTTT
CDR3: CASSLVAGGTRGTDTQYF
J: TRBJ2-3
D: TRBD2
V: TRBV11-2
size: NA

DNA: TGTGCCAGCGGTGAAGCAGGTTCCTACGAGCAGTACTTC
CDR3: CASGEAGSYEQYF
J: TRBJ2-7
D: NA
V: TRBV2
size: once

DNA: TGTGCCAGCAGCCCGGGGAACACCGGGGAGCTGTTTTTT
CDR3: CASSPGNTGELFF
J: TRBJ2-2
D: NA
V: TRBV2
size: NA

DNA: TGTGCCAGCAGCCTGACGGCCTCCTACGAGCAGTACTTC
CDR3: CASSLTASYEQYF
J: TRBJ2-7
D: NA
V: TRBV27
size: few

DNA: TGTGCCAGCAGTTTCCCTCTGGACATTTTAAACACTGAAGCTTTCTTT
CDR3: CASSFPLDILNTEAFF
J: TRBJ1-1
D: NA
V: TRBV28
size: few

DNA: TGTGCCACCAGTGAGCCAAATAGCGACCGGGCCACAGATACGCAGTATTTT
CDR3: CATSEPNSDRATDTQYF
J: TRBJ2-3
D: NA
V: TRBV24-1
size: NA

DNA: TGTGCCAGCAGTTTCGGCAGTTACTATGGCTACACCTTC
CDR3: CASSFGSYYGYTF
J: TRBJ1-2
D: NA
V: TRBV27
size: NA

DNA: TGTGCCAGCATTCCTCCAGGCCGGGACCACTATGGCTACACCTTC
CDR3: CASIPPGRDHYGYTF
J: TRBJ1-2
D: NA
V: TRBV2
size: NA

DNA: TGTGCCAGCAGCTTGGCCTTCCCCGGGACAGGGGGGTGTGAGCAGTTCTTC
CDR3: CASSLAFPGTGGCEQFF
J: TRBJ2-1
D: TRBD1
V: TRBV5-7
size: few